The 7 T cell receptor beta chains reported below all come from one sample, sequenced in a study of early T cells in non-severe SARS-CoV-2 infection. Each CDR3 protein is one row after TCRdb ran MiXCR on the 5' RACE reads. The repertoire has about 35,000 distinct CDR3 sequences, around 6% of them found once; the top ten carry 4.4%. The material sequenced was whole blood, taken at baseline. The receptor source for this set is an adult who was a healthcare worker with PCR-confirmed SARS-CoV-2 infection or an uninfected control (not recorded which).

This clonotype was seen at least ten times. V and J are TRBV5-1 and TRBJ2-3; weak D call: TRBD2 (7 bases). The CDR3 has 15 amino acids. Trimming took off 5 bases at V and 2 bases at J, with 15 bases between the two ends. Germline assignment: CDR1 SGHRS and CDR2 YFSETQ. DNA for the CDR3: TGCGCCAGCAGTCTGCGGGGGCTCAACACAGATACGCAGTATTTT. Amino acid sequence: CASSLRGLNTDTQYF.

This clonotype was seen repeatedly, ten times or more. The chain has TRBV5-6 and TRBJ2-1, with TRBD1 matching over 9 bases. This CDR3 is built from 16 residues. The J segment lost 3 bases and the V segment lost 3 bases, leaving 7 bases of the junction unmatched. The germline CDR1 and CDR2 sequences are SGHDT and YYEEEE. Written as DNA, the CDR3 is TGTGCCAGCAGCTACACCACAGGGGGCAGCTACAATGAGCAGTTCTTC. Protein: CASSYTTGGSYNEQFF.

At least ten counts were recorded for this clonotype. Here the CDR3 reads CSATPLAGLNEQYF. The CDR3 DNA reads as TGCAGCGCCACACCACTAGCGGGACTAAACGAGCAGTACTTC. This chain connects TRBV20-1 to TRBJ2-7; 10 positions match TRBD2. The germline CDR1 and CDR2 sequences are DFQATT and SNEGSKA (reference sequence). The CDR3 runs to 14 residues.

This clonotype was counted ten times or more. V usage is TRBV4-1 and J usage is TRBJ2-1; D remains unclear. Germline V lookup: CDR1 MGHRA, CDR2 YSYEKL. CDR3 length equals 16 residues. V was trimmed by 0 bases and J by 8 bases, leaving 17 bases between them. In nucleotides, the CDR3 is TGCGCCAGCAGCCAAGAAGACTTAGGTTTGAGCGATGAGCAGTTCTTC. It yields the protein CASSQEDLGLSDEQFF.

This clonotype was seen repeatedly, ten times or more. V usage is TRBV29-1 and J usage is TRBJ2-2, with D perhaps assigned TRBD1 or TRBD2 (6 bases each). The CDR3 has 16 amino acids. The V and J ends lost 4 bases and 8 bases respectively, with 23 bases between them. Germline CDR1 reads SQVTM; CDR2 reads ANQGSEA. The CDR3 region has the DNA TGCAGCGTTGTCCTCGCCGGGACACAAGGGACTGGGGAGCTGTTTTTT. Its translation: CSVVLAGTQGTGELFF.

The table lists this clonotype with many counts. As DNA, the CDR3 is TGTGCCAGCTCACCAAACAATGAGCAGTTCTTC. This encodes CASSPNNEQFF. The V and J genes are TRBV18 and TRBJ2-1; D remains ambiguous. Germline lookup yields CDR1 KGHSH and CDR2 LQKENI. The CDR3 sequence is 11 residues long. V lost 2 bases to trimming and J lost 5 bases, with 1 base between them.

The V and J genes are TRBV28 and TRBJ2-5; the D gene is possibly TRBD2 (6 bases). The CDR3 length is 14 residues. The germline V gene has CDR1 MDHEN and CDR2 SYDVKM. Deletions cut 11 bases from V and 9 bases from J, with 25 bases between. The CDR3 nucleotides are TGTGCCTCAGGTGGGGCCAGACCGTCGGGGGCCCAGTACTTC. Protein product: CASGGARPSGAQYF.